What follows are 17 T cell receptor beta chains derived from one specimen sequenced in a study of T cells after posttransplantation cyclophosphamide. The repertoire was sequenced with immunoSEQ multiplex PCR; TCRdb's copy has only in-frame clones and lacks some. This sample has about 39,000 clones, each found more than once. The sample was PBMCs. The receptors were sampled from a woman aged 45-60 years in good health and a related stem cell transplant donor.

This clone occurred many times. The chain combines TRBV6-1 with TRBJ1-5; 8 bases line up with TRBD1. CDR1 and CDR2 (germline): MNHNS, SASEGT. The CDR3 has 14 amino acids. The ends lost 6 bases at V and 3 bases at J; junction bases unmatched: 4. Here the CDR3 DNA reads TGTGCCAGCAGACCACAGGGGGTCAATCAGCCCCAGCATTTT. This codes for CASRPQGVNQPQHF.

This clone was detected only a few times. The chain has TRBV28 and TRBJ2-2; tentative D call: TRBD1 (6 bases). V was pared by 6 bases and J by 8 bases, with 16 bases between. The CDR3 runs 14 residues. Germline lookup yields CDR1 MDHEN and CDR2 SYDVKM. The CDR3 nucleotides are TGTGCCAGCAGCCTCGACAGGTCCGGGGGGGAGCTGTTTTTT. This codes for CASSLDRSGGELFF.

This clone has at least ten counts. V and J are TRBV4-3 and TRBJ1-2, with D possibly being TRBD1 (5 bases). V dropped 1 base and J dropped 0 bases, with 9 bases sitting between them. This CDR3 comprises 15 residues. In germline, CDR1 is LGHNA, CDR2 YSLEER. The CDR3 reads CASSQADNPNYGYTF. For the CDR3, the DNA is TGCGCCAGCAGCCAAGCGGACAACCCTAACTATGGCTACACCTTC.

The sample holds many counts of this clone. This chain links TRBV19 with TRBJ1-2, with 10 bases aligning to TRBD1. This CDR3 has 14 residues. Germline V lookup: CDR1 LNHDA, CDR2 SQIVND (reference sequence). V shed 7 bases and J 4 bases; nucleotides not matched to a gene: 6. In DNA form, the CDR3 reads TGTGCCAGTACCGCGGACAGGGGGTCCTATGGCTACACCTTC. Its translation: CASTADRGSYGYTF.

This clone was observed at least ten times. This chain links TRBV19 with TRBJ1-5; a possible D gene is TRBD1 (6 bases). The CDR3 extends over 14 amino acids. The V gene lost 4 bases and the J gene lost 5 bases, with 12 bases spanning the gap. The germline CDR1 and CDR2 sequences are LNHDA and SQIVND (reference sequence). The CDR3 DNA sequence: TGTGCCAGTAGTACGGTAACAGGGTATCAGCCCCAGCATTTT. Its translation: CASSTVTGYQPQHF.

At least ten counts were recorded for this clone. The chain combines TRBV7-9 with TRBJ2-3; D is ambiguous. V lost 3 bases and J 0 bases, leaving 13 bases between the germline ends. This CDR3 spans 16 amino acids. Germline V gene lookup returns CDR1 SEHNR and CDR2 FQNEAQ (reference sequence). Here the CDR3 DNA reads TGTGCCAGCAGCTTCCTTCGGGTGTCTAGCACAGATACGCAGTATTTT. Translation: CASSFLRVSSTDTQYF.

This clone was detected many times. V usage is TRBV6-6 and J usage is TRBJ2-7; 9 bases fit TRBD1. The CDR3 length is 13 residues. V lost 8 bases and J lost 2; bases outside the gene matches: 4. Germline loops: CDR1 MNHNY, CDR2 SVGAGI (reference sequence). CDR3 loop: CASLGTGTYEQYF. The CDR3, as DNA: TGTGCCAGCCTAGGGACAGGGACCTACGAGCAGTACTTC.

This clone came up many times. The rearrangement uses TRBV19 and TRBJ1-4; D is possibly TRBD1 (5 bases). CDR3 length: 14 amino acids. With 3 bases removed from V and 6 bases from J, the gap between germline ends came to 11 bases. Per the germline V gene, CDR1 is LNHDA and CDR2 is SQIVND (reference sequence). The CDR3 spells CASSMEGQDEKLFF. CDR3 DNA sequence: TGTGCCAGTAGTATGGAGGGGCAGGATGAAAAACTGTTTTTT.

This clone was detected ten times or more. The chain carries TRBV7-9 and TRBJ2-7, with unresolved D. Trimming took off 2 bases at V and 1 base at J, with 9 bases between the two ends. This CDR3 comprises 14 residues. The germline V gene has CDR1 SEHNR and CDR2 FQNEAQ (reference sequence). This CDR3 reads CASSLLASSYEQYF. The CDR3 coding sequence is TGTGCCAGCAGCTTATTAGCCAGTTCCTACGAGCAGTACTTC.

The V and J genes are TRBV27 and TRBJ1-6; 7 nucleotides line up with TRBD1. V shed 4 bases and J 8 bases; nucleotides not matched to a gene: 5. The CDR3 spans 14 residues. CDR1 is MNHEY, CDR2 SMNVEV, per germline (reference sequence). The chain's CDR3 is CASSWRQGDSPLHF. Here the CDR3 DNA reads TGTGCCAGCAGTTGGAGGCAGGGGGATTCACCCCTCCACTTT.

This clone was seen many times. V gene TRBV4-2 combines with J gene TRBJ2-3, with no clear D. Germline lookup yields CDR1 LGHNA and CDR2 YNFKEQ. The CDR3 extends over 16 amino acids. V gave up 1 base and J gave up 2 bases, with 13 bases separating them. This CDR3 reads CASSQALLRATDTQYF. The CDR3 bases are TGTGCCAGCAGCCAAGCCCTCCTACGCGCCACAGATACGCAGTATTTT.

The table lists this clone with many counts. V and J are TRBV7-9 and TRBJ1-6, with 10 bases matching TRBD1. CDR3 length: 16 residues. The germline CDR1 and CDR2 sequences are SEHNR and FQNEAQ (reference sequence). Unmatched junction bases numbered 2, after V lost 3 bases and J lost 3 bases. The CDR3 DNA reads as TGTGCCAGCAGCTTGGGACAGGGGTTCTATAATTCACCCCTCCACTTT. Protein sequence: CASSLGQGFYNSPLHF.

This clone was recorded many times. This chain joins TRBV7-2 and TRBJ2-7, with 7 bases matching TRBD1. This CDR3 region has 14 residues. Germline loops: CDR1 SGHTA, CDR2 FQGNSA. J lost 7 bases, V lost 5 bases, and 11 bases had no gene match. CDR3 DNA sequence: TGTGCCAGCAGCCTTAGACAGGGAAACTGGGAGCAGTACTTC. Amino acid sequence: CASSLRQGNWEQYF. The full variable domain, with the rest looked up from reference TRBV7-2 and TRBJ2-7, is GAGVSQSPSNKVTEKGKDVELRCDPISGHTALYWYRQSLGQGLEFLIYFQGNSAPDKSGLPSDRFSAERTGGSVSTLTIQRTQQEDSAVYLCASSLRQGNWEQYFGPGTRLTVT.

The table lists this clone with many counts. The rearrangement links TRBV22-1 to TRBJ1-4; the table's D call, TRBD1, has no DNA check behind it. TRBV22-1 is termed a pseudogene. The CDR3 is 17 residues long. This CDR3 reads CPGSPSARQSNNEKLFF. In DNA, the CDR3 is TGTCCTGGGAGCCCTAGTGCCCGACAGTCGAATAATGAAAAACTGTTTTTT.

In this sample, this clone turned up a few times. This chain connects TRBV6-1 to TRBJ1-1; 7 positions agree with TRBD1. The germline gives CDR1 MNHNS, CDR2 SASEGT. This CDR3 has 13 amino acids. After removal of 6 bases from V and 1 base from J, the junction contained 2 bases not matched to a gene. DNA for the CDR3: TGTGCCAGCAGGGGGACAGCGAACACTGAAGCTTTCTTT. This translates into CASRGTANTEAFF.

This clone occurred many times. The rearrangement links TRBV6-5 to TRBJ1-1, with 7 bases lining up with TRBD1. Trimming took 6 bases from V and 4 from J; bases not matched to a gene: 8. Germline CDR1 is MNHEY and CDR2 is SVGAGI. This CDR3 comprises 14 residues. CDR3 protein: CASSRGGLSTEAFF. CDR3 bases: TGTGCCAGCAGCCGAGGGGGCTTAAGCACTGAAGCTTTCTTT.

This clone was observed many times. V is TRBV2 and J is TRBJ2-5; D gene ambiguous. Germline V gene lookup returns CDR1 SNHLY and CDR2 FYNNEI. CDR3 length: 13 residues. The V end lost 2 bases, the J end lost 4 bases, and 8 bases lay between the germline ends. CDR3 sequence reads: CASSEMVGETQYF. Here the CDR3 DNA reads TGTGCCAGCAGTGAAATGGTCGGAGAGACCCAGTACTTC.